Listed below are T cell receptor beta chains from one sample, sequenced in a study of shared clonotypes between healthy human individuals. This table comes from immunoSEQ multiplex PCR, and its TCRdb copy is limited to in-frame clones, with some not included. The table records roughly 1.4 million clones, around 98.5% of them present only once. The material sequenced was naive CD4+ T cells sorted from blood. The receptor set was obtained from a man aged 25-45 years in good health. Each CDR3 is given with its conserved first and last residue. Fields, in order: J gene, clone size, V gene, CDR3 protein. Not all rows give a size; the values are once, few, many and, for expanded clones, a class.

>TRBJ2-1|-|TRBV28
CASSLLTQTGNEQFF
>TRBJ2-2|-|TRBV30
CAWSVLQTGELFF
>TRBJ2-7|-|TRBV30
CAWSRTGGTYEQYF
>TRBJ2-7|-|TRBV28
CASRAAYEQYF
>TRBJ2-7|-|TRBV27
CASSYSGISYEQYF
>TRBJ2-5|-|TRBV18
CASSPLSAGRGHETQYF
>TRBJ2-7|-|TRBV4-1
CASSQTQTAADEQYF
>TRBJ2-7|-|TRBV29-1
CSITGATYEQYF
>TRBJ1-2|-|TRBV5-1
CASSFWMGSTADYGYTF
>TRBJ2-7|-|TRBV11-1
CASSLRGGGLTYEQYF
>TRBJ2-5|-|TRBV6-1
CASSASPFGDQETQYF
>TRBJ2-3|-|TRBV29-1
CSSLAGELTDTQYF
>TRBJ1-3|-|TRBV2
CASSERVYRSSGNTIYF
>TRBJ2-3|-|TRBV2
CASSLGSYTDTQYF
>TRBJ2-2|-|TRBV6-5
CASSRLSGAGELFF
>TRBJ1-1|-|TRBV29-1
CSVGQGLTEAFF
>TRBJ2-5|-|TRBV19
CASRRVPRETQYF
>TRBJ2-3|-|TRBV5-6
CATSLGGLNTDTQYF
>TRBJ2-6|-|TRBV9
CASSVLPGQGHSGANVLTF
>TRBJ1-4|-|TRBV5-1
CASSFTPTNEKLFF
>TRBJ2-7|-|TRBV5-4
CASSPGPLSSYEQYF
>TRBJ2-4|-|TRBV29-1
CSVTPGAKNIQYF
>TRBJ2-7|-|TRBV5-4
CASSQDWGEQYF
>TRBJ2-7|-|TRBV10-3
CAISKDRAYEQYF
>TRBJ1-1|once|TRBV5-6
CASSFGQGLVANTEAFF
>TRBJ2-4|-|TRBV9
CASSEGAGVKYF
>TRBJ2-1|-|TRBV27
CASSFSGSGDPKYNEQFF
>TRBJ1-1|-|TRBV6-1
CASSEGFRRGTEAFF
>TRBJ1-1|-|TRBV9
CASSAETGYGTEAFF
>TRBJ1-2|-|TRBV28
CASGGGIGYGYTF
>TRBJ2-3|-|TRBV9
CASSVASGRMQDTQYF
>TRBJ2-1|-|TRBV29-1
CSVGAGGGVAYNEQFF
>TRBJ2-7|once|TRBV11-2
CASKLAGVAEQYF
>TRBJ1-1|once|TRBV11-2
CASSLAGGGSWNTEAFF
>TRBJ2-3|-|TRBV5-1
CASSLGLAGGDTQYF
>TRBJ2-6|once|TRBV2
CASTSTGANVLTF
>TRBJ2-3|once|TRBV9
CASRPIGGATQYF
>TRBJ2-7|-|TRBV7-9
CASSLATLAGGPYEQYF
>TRBJ2-7|-|TRBV9
CASSVGGSAYEQYF
>TRBJ2-2|-|TRBV4-2
CASSQDTGYGELFF
>TRBJ2-1|-|TRBV5-4
CASSLVTSGRAGNEQFF
>TRBJ2-1|-|TRBV10-1
CASSDGGRAGENQFF